The next 8 T cell receptor beta chains were all read from a single sample in a study of cytomegalovirus exposure and HLA in healthy donors. Researchers ran the PCR with 60 Vbeta and 13 Jbeta primers. Sequencing used immunoSEQ multiplex PCR; TCRdb keeps in-frame clones, though not all of them. The sample lists about 180,000 clones; roughly three quarters were seen once. Sequencing was carried out using PBMCs. Source of these receptors: a male donor in good health and CMV-seronegative.

The genes are TRBV5-1 and TRBJ2-6; D is uncertain. Per germline, CDR1 SGHRS and CDR2 YFSETQ. The germline V and J ends were trimmed by 1 base and 0 bases, with 2 bases remaining between them. This CDR3 region has 14 residues. The CDR3: CASSLYSGANVLTF. The CDR3 DNA reads as TGCGCCAGCAGCTTGTACTCTGGGGCCAACGTCCTGACTTTC.

This clone was picked up a small number of times. This chain links TRBV6-5 with TRBJ2-5; 11 bases are shared with TRBD2. The germline V gene encodes CDR1 MNHEY and CDR2 SVGAGI. J lost 5 bases, V lost 5 bases, and 7 bases had no gene match. The CDR3 runs 15 residues. The CDR3 region has the DNA TGTGCCAGCAGTCGACTAGCGGGGAGGGGGGAGACCCAGTACTTC. It yields the protein CASSRLAGRGETQYF.

This chain joins TRBV6-6 and TRBJ1-5, with 9 bases lining up with TRBD1. This CDR3 comprises 12 residues. The V gene end was trimmed by 10 bases and the J gene end by 5 bases; junction bases not matched to a gene: 3. From germline, CDR1 is MNHNY and CDR2 SVGAGI (reference sequence). The CDR3 loop is CAITGGDQPQHF. Here the CDR3 DNA reads TGTGCCATCACAGGGGGCGATCAGCCCCAGCATTTT.

The rearrangement uses TRBV13 and TRBJ2-7; 7 positions agree with TRBD2. The CDR3 is 18 amino acids. CDR1 is PRHDT, CDR2 FYEKMQ, per germline (reference sequence). V shed 0 bases, J shed 0 bases, and the junction held 11 bases outside the gene matches. The CDR3: CASSLGVSGRAASYEQYF. The CDR3 DNA is TGTGCCAGCAGCTTAGGCGTGAGTGGGAGGGCCGCCTCCTACGAGCAGTACTTC.

The J gene is TRBJ2-2, the V gene TRBV7-7, with TRBD2 matching 7 bases. This CDR3 is 19 amino acids long. The ends lost 2 bases at V and 4 bases at J; junction bases unmatched: 16. The germline CDR1 and CDR2 sequences are SSHAT and FNYEAQ (reference sequence). For the CDR3, the DNA is TGTGCCAGCAGCTTATTCGGGCTCCGGCGGGAGATCCTCACCGGGGAGCTGTTTTTT. It yields the protein CASSLFGLRREILTGELFF.

Here the CDR3 DNA reads TGTGCCACCTTGACTGTCTACAATGAGCAGTTCTTC. The encoded protein is CATLTVYNEQFF. This sequence joins TRBV6-6 and TRBJ2-1; D not certain. There are 12 residues in the CDR3. The germline CDR1 and CDR2 sequences are MNHNY and SVGAGI (reference sequence). Trimming removed 10 bases from V and 3 bases from J, with 10 bases in between.

This rearrangement joins TRBV6-5 to TRBJ2-1; 14 positions agree with TRBD2. Germline CDR1 MNHEY, CDR2 SVGAGI. This CDR3 contains 15 residues. V lost 2 bases, J lost 7 bases, and 1 base stayed unmatched. CDR3 coding DNA: TGTGCCAGCAGTTACGGACTAGCGGGGGGTAATGAGCAGTTCTTC. Residues: CASSYGLAGGNEQFF.

In this sample, this clone turned up many times. The chain couples TRBV6-6 to TRBJ1-5; a weak D match, TRBD1 (6 bases). Trimming removed 8 bases at V and 8 bases at J, with 19 bases between. The CDR3 length is 14 residues. Germline V CDR1 and CDR2: MNHNY, SVGAGI (reference sequence). The chain's CDR3 is CASVSLQGLEPQHF. The CDR3 DNA is TGTGCCAGCGTGAGTTTACAGGGCCTCGAGCCCCAGCATTTT.